Listed below are T cell receptor beta chains from one sample, sequenced in a study of cytomegalovirus exposure and HLA in healthy donors. TCRdb keeps only in-frame clones here, not all; method: immunoSEQ multiplex PCR. The sample has fewer than 95,000 clones; roughly 94% are singletons. Sequenced: PBMCs. The receptors were sampled from a woman between 18 and 29 years old in good health and CMV-seronegative. Both conserved end residues are trimmed from each CDR3. Each record gives: J gene, V gene, CDR3 protein.

>TRBJ2-1|TRBV9
ASSVVGTRGYNEQF
>TRBJ2-2|TRBV7-3
ASSPRGGTGELF
>TRBJ2-3|TRBV7-8
ASSYGHQASTDTQY
>TRBJ1-2|TRBV11-2
ASNQIRKLYGYT
>TRBJ1-2|TRBV13
ASSLATRERVVDGYT
>TRBJ2-3|TRBV28
ASSLRQLASTDTQY
>TRBJ2-1|TRBV9
ASSVSPWYGVDEQF
>TRBJ1-4|TRBV6-5
ASRFRTGAGEKLF
>TRBJ2-5|TRBV9
ASSVAGLGLETQY
>TRBJ2-5|TRBV5-8
ASSPRGGYQETQY
>TRBJ2-7|TRBV6-5
ASRPTGTYEQY
>TRBJ2-7|TRBV7-6
ASSPRGSGGGEQY
>TRBJ2-7|TRBV28
ASKGPGGYVEQY
>TRBJ1-1|TRBV9
ASSVGRGGRAF
>TRBJ2-2|TRBV1
TSLKTGELF